This T cell receptor (beta chain) was observed in a study of T cells after yellow fever vaccination. Study results and limitations: Researchers noted that a small share of clonotypes showed up in both CD4 and CD8 compartments. Reappearance after the booster was observed for most primary-vaccination clones (roughly 97% CD4, about 91% CD8).

This clonotype was recorded at least ten times. The antigen is unknown. The CDR3 runs 14 residues. With 8 bases removed from V and 2 bases from J, the gap between germline ends came to 13 bases. Per the germline V gene, CDR1 is SGHTA and CDR2 is FQGNSA. TCRdb recomputed calls from the 5' RACE reads with MiXCR, one row per CDR3 protein. The sample has under 600,000 distinct CDR3 sequences; approximately 15% are singletons. Sample: PBMCs, taken on the day of the yellow fever booster vaccination. The sequence was obtained from a man under 40 who received the YFV17D yellow fever vaccine. The chain is built from TRBV7-2 and TRBJ2-1; tentative D call: TRBD2 (5 bases). The CDR3 spells CASALAETYNEQFF. The CDR3 DNA follows: TGTGCCAGCGCCCTAGCAGAAACCTACAATGAGCAGTTCTTC.